The 9 T cell receptor beta chains given below trace back to one sample, sequenced in a study of blood T cell repertoires in COVID-19. Some clones are missing from TCRdb's copy, which holds only in-frame ones; the method was immunoSEQ multiplex PCR. The table lists a few hundred thousand clones, around 92% of them singletons. Sequences were obtained from peripheral blood. These receptors came from a man between 18 and 29 years old who had recovered from COVID-19.

This clone was detected only once. This chain uses TRBV9 with TRBJ2-7, with D perhaps matching TRBD2 (7 bases). The CDR3 has 13 amino acids. V lost 4 bases and J lost 5, with 13 bases in between. Germline CDR1 reads SGDLS; CDR2 reads YYNGEE. The CDR3: CASSSGGFDEQYF. CDR3 bases: TGTGCCAGCAGCTCGGGGGGCTTTGACGAGCAGTACTTC.

This chain links TRBV6-5 with TRBJ1-1; 8 positions agree with TRBD1. CDR1 and CDR2 (germline): MNHEY, SVGAGI. CDR3 size: 15 residues. J was trimmed by 5 bases and V by 2 bases; bases with no gene match: 7. The CDR3 protein is CASSYDRGGRTEAFF. DNA of the CDR3: TGTGCCAGCAGTTACGACAGGGGAGGACGGACTGAAGCTTTCTTT.

The chain links TRBV7-9 to TRBJ2-7, with D hard to call. Per germline, CDR1 SEHNR and CDR2 FQNEAQ (reference sequence). V lost 3 bases and J 5 bases, leaving 8 bases between the germline ends. The CDR3 contains 12 residues. The CDR3 loop reads CASSLQANEQYF. CDR3 coding DNA: TGTGCCAGCAGCTTGCAGGCGAACGAGCAGTACTTC.

The chain has TRBV30 and TRBJ2-3; 9 positions match TRBD2. The germline gives CDR1 GTSNPN, CDR2 SVGIG (reference sequence). V was clipped by 5 bases and J by 2 bases; unmatched bases: 8. This CDR3 comprises 15 residues. CDR3 protein: CAWDEIAGVTDTQYF. CDR3 in DNA: TGTGCCTGGGATGAGATAGCGGGGGTCACAGATACGCAGTATTTT.

This chain links TRBV19 with TRBJ2-2; 8 bases are shared with TRBD2. After removal of 5 bases from V and 6 bases from J, the junction contained 8 bases not matched to a gene. CDR3 length: 15 residues. Germline lookup yields CDR1 LNHDA and CDR2 SQIVND (reference sequence). The DNA of the CDR3 is TGTGCCAGTAGTCTTCAAGCGGGGGTGTCCGGGGAGCTGTTTTTT. This translates into CASSLQAGVSGELFF.

This clone is a singleton in its sample. The chain recombines TRBV18 with TRBJ2-7; 11 bases are shared with TRBD1. CDR3 length: 15 amino acids. Germline CDR1 and CDR2: KGHSH and LQKENI. The J segment lost 6 bases and the V segment lost 4 bases, leaving 8 bases of the junction unmatched. CDR3 sequence: CASSLSGTGGGEQYF. The CDR3 DNA sequence: TGTGCCAGCTCACTTTCCGGGACAGGGGGTGGCGAGCAGTACTTC.

The chain has TRBV19 and TRBJ1-1; 8 bases map to TRBD1. Per the germline V gene, CDR1 is LNHDA and CDR2 is SQIVND (reference sequence). Germline trimming cut 5 bases from V and 8 bases from J; bases unmatched to any gene: 4. The CDR3 is 12 amino acids. Here the CDR3 DNA reads TGTGCCAGTAGTGCCCGACAGGGGGAAGCTTTCTTT. It encodes CASSARQGEAFF.

The J gene is TRBJ1-5, the V gene TRBV19; D perhaps matches TRBD1 (5 bases). Per germline, CDR1 LNHDA and CDR2 SQIVND (reference sequence). The ends were cut back, 2 bases at V and 0 bases at J, with 11 bases in the middle. CDR3 length equals 16 residues. The chain's CDR3 is CASSISGGYSNQPQHF. DNA for the CDR3: TGTGCCAGTAGTATATCGGGGGGGTATAGCAATCAGCCCCAGCATTTT.

The chain links TRBV10-3 to TRBJ1-2; D gene unclear. The CDR3 spans 14 residues. The germline V and J ends were trimmed by 0 bases and 4 bases, with 9 bases remaining between them. Germline CDR1 is ENHRY and CDR2 is SYGVKD. The CDR3 nucleotides are TGTGCCATCAGTGAGTCGGCCACCTTCTATGGCTACACCTTC. Protein product: CAISESATFYGYTF.